This T cell receptor (beta chain) is from a study of blood T cell repertoires in COVID-19. Turning to the study itself: In each case, the material was cDNA or gDNA derived from T cells, B-cell-depleted T cells, or PBMCs.

The CDR3 is 18 amino acids. Germline loops: CDR1 SEHNR, CDR2 FQNEAQ (reference sequence). The V segment lost 5 bases and the J segment 7 bases; nucleotides outside the gene matches: 12. The protocol was immunoSEQ multiplex PCR, while the TCRdb copy is restricted to in-frame clones and leaves out a portion. The sample lists more than 90,000 clones; about nine tenths were seen once. This clone was recorded a few times. The rearrangement uses TRBV7-9 and TRBJ2-2; 14 bases line up with TRBD2. This TCR was recovered from a human donor in a cohort sampled during active COVID-19. The sequenced material came from peripheral blood. CDR3 residues: CASSPGLAGVVIGGELFF. The CDR3, as DNA: TGTGCCAGCAGCCCGGGACTAGCGGGAGTCGTAATAGGCGGGGAGCTGTTTTTT.